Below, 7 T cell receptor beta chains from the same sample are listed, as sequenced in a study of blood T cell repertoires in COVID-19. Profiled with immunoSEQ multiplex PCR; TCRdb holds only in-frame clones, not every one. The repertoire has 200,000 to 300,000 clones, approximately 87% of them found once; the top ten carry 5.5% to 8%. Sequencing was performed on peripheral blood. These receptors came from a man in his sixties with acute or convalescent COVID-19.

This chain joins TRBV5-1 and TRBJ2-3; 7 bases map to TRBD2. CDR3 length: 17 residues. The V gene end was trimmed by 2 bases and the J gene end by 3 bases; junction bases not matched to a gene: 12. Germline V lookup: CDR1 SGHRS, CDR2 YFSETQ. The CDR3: CASSLSTGGSGTDTQYF. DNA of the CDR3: TGCGCCAGCAGCTTATCCACCGGCGGGAGTGGTACAGATACGCAGTATTTT.

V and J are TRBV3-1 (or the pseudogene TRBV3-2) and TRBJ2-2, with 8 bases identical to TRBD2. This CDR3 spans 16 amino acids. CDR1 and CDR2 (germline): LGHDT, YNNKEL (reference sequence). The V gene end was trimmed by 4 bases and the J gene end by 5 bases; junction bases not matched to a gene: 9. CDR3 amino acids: CASSLTGLVETGELFF. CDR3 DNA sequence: TGTGCCAGCAGCCTCACGGGACTAGTCGAAACCGGGGAGCTGTTTTTT.

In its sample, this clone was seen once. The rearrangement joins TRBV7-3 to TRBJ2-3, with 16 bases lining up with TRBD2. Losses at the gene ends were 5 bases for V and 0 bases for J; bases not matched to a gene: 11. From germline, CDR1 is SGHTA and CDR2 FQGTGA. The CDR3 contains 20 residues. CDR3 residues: CASSGPGLAGGPSSTDTQYF. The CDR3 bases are TGTGCCAGCAGCGGGCCGGGACTAGCGGGAGGGCCCAGTAGCACAGATACGCAGTATTTT.

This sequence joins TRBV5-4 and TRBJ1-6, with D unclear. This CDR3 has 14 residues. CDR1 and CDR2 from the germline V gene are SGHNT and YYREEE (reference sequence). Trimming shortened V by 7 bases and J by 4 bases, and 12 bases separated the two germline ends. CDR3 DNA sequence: TGTGCCAGCGTATGCCGGTCATATAATTCACCCCTCCACTTT. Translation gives CASVCRSYNSPLHF. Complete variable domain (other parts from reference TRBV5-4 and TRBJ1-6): ETGVTQSPTHLIKTRGQQVTLRCSSQSGHNTVSWYQQALGQGPQFIFQYYREEENGRGNFPPRFSGLQFPNYSSELNVNALELDDSALYLCASVCRSYNSPLHFGNGTRLTVT.

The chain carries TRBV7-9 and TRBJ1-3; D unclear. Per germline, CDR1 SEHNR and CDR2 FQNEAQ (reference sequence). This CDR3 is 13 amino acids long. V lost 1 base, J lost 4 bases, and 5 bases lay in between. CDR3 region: CASSLVAGNTIYF. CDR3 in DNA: TGTGCCAGCAGCTTAGTTGCGGGAAACACCATATATTTT. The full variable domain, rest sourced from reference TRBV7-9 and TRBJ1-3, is DTGVSQNPRHKITKRGQNVTFRCDPISEHNRLYWYRQTLGQGPEFLTYFQNEAQLEKSRLLSDRFSAERPKGSFSTLEIQRTEQGDSAMYLCASSLVAGNTIYFGEGSWLTVV.

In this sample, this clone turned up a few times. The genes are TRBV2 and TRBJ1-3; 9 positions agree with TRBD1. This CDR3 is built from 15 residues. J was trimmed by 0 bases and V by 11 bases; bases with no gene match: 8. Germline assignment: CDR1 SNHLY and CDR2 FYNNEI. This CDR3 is CAGSGQGSSGNTIYF. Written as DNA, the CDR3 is TGTGCCGGGTCGGGACAGGGTAGCTCTGGAAACACCATATATTTT.

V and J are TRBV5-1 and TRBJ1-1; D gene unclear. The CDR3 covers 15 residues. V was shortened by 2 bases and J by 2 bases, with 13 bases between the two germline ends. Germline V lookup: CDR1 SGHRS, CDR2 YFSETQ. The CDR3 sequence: CASSFVVGKNTEAFF. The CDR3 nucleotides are TGCGCCAGCAGCTTCGTGGTCGGGAAAAACACTGAAGCTTTCTTT.